Listed below are T cell receptor beta chains from one sample, sequenced in a study of beta chain features in type 1 diabetes. Only in-frame clones appear in the TCRdb table, and some are missing; sequencing was by immunoSEQ multiplex PCR. The sample holds roughly 700,000 clones; roughly 13% are singletons and the top ten take approximately 0.022%. The sequenced sample was naive CD4+ T cells from blood. These receptors originate from a man younger than 30 with type 1 diabetes. CDR3s include the opening cysteine and the closing phenylalanine or tryptophan. Fields, in order: CDR3 DNA, CDR3 protein, J gene, D gene, clone size, V gene. D genes are given only for firm matches. Only some rows state a clone size, as once, few, many or a class for expanded clones.

cdr3_nt: TGCGCCAGCAGCTTGGGGCAGGGCCGGGGGACTGAAGCTTTCTTT; cdr3_aa: CASSLGQGRGTEAFF; j_call: TRBJ1-1; d_call: .; clone_size: .; v_call: TRBV5-1
cdr3_nt: TGCGCCAGCAGCTTGAGTATGACTAGCGCATACAATGAGCAGTTCTTC; cdr3_aa: CASSLSMTSAYNEQFF; j_call: TRBJ2-1; d_call: TRBD2; clone_size: few; v_call: TRBV5-1
cdr3_nt: TGCAGCGTTGGTCTAGCGGGGGCTTACAATGAGCAGTTCTTC; cdr3_aa: CSVGLAGAYNEQFF; j_call: TRBJ2-1; d_call: TRBD2; clone_size: few; v_call: TRBV29-1
cdr3_nt: TGCGCCAGCAGCTTGGGGGACAGGGGTTCACCCCTCCACTTT; cdr3_aa: CASSLGDRGSPLHF; j_call: TRBJ1-6; d_call: TRBD1; clone_size: .; v_call: TRBV5-1
cdr3_nt: TGCGCCAGCAGCCTTGGGACGGCTAATCAGCCCCAGCATTTT; cdr3_aa: CASSLGTANQPQHF; j_call: TRBJ1-5; d_call: .; clone_size: few; v_call: TRBV4-1
cdr3_nt: TGTGCCAGCAGCTCGACAGTCTCTGGGGCCAACGTCCTGACTTTC; cdr3_aa: CASSSTVSGANVLTF; j_call: TRBJ2-6; d_call: .; clone_size: .; v_call: TRBV7-2
cdr3_nt: TGTGCCAGCACCCCGGGCCTTGGGGCCTCTGGGGCCAACGTCCTGACTTTC; cdr3_aa: CASTPGLGASGANVLTF; j_call: TRBJ2-6; d_call: .; clone_size: few; v_call: TRBV11-3
cdr3_nt: TGTGCCTGGAGTACCTTACAGGTAGAGCAGTACTTC; cdr3_aa: CAWSTLQVEQYF; j_call: TRBJ2-7; d_call: .; clone_size: few; v_call: TRBV30
cdr3_nt: TGTGCCATCAGTGAGGTGAGGGACCTCGAGGGAGAGACCCAGTACTTC; cdr3_aa: CAISEVRDLEGETQYF; j_call: TRBJ2-5; d_call: .; clone_size: few; v_call: TRBV10-3
cdr3_nt: TGTGCCAGCACCCCCTCCTACGAGCAGTACTTC; cdr3_aa: CASTPSYEQYF; j_call: TRBJ2-7; d_call: .; clone_size: few; v_call: TRBV2
cdr3_nt: TGTGCCAGCAGCCCACAGGGGGTGGTTGCTTTCTTT; cdr3_aa: CASSPQGVVAFF; j_call: TRBJ1-1; d_call: TRBD1; clone_size: .; v_call: TRBV7-9
cdr3_nt: TGTGCCAGCAGCCCGGACAGGCTTTCTAATGAAAAACTGTTTTTT; cdr3_aa: CASSPDRLSNEKLFF; j_call: TRBJ1-4; d_call: TRBD1; clone_size: .; v_call: TRBV2
cdr3_nt: TGCAGCGTTTGGCTGCGGCTCAAAAACATTCAGTACTTC; cdr3_aa: CSVWLRLKNIQYF; j_call: TRBJ2-4; d_call: .; clone_size: few; v_call: TRBV29-1
cdr3_nt: TGTGCCAGCAGTTTACGGCAGGGAGGTCGGGATGAGCAGTTCTTC; cdr3_aa: CASSLRQGGRDEQFF; j_call: TRBJ2-1; d_call: .; clone_size: few; v_call: TRBV28
cdr3_nt: TGTGCCAGCAGCCCTGCGGAGGGAAGCTCCTACAATGAGCAGTTCTTC; cdr3_aa: CASSPAEGSSYNEQFF; j_call: TRBJ2-1; d_call: .; clone_size: few; v_call: TRBV11-2
cdr3_nt: TGTGCCAGCAGAGAAGATACGCAGTATTTT; cdr3_aa: CASREDTQYF; j_call: TRBJ2-3; d_call: .; clone_size: .; v_call: TRBV2
cdr3_nt: TGCAGCGTTGACACAGGGGCCCCAAGCTCCTACGAGCAGTACTTC; cdr3_aa: CSVDTGAPSSYEQYF; j_call: TRBJ2-7; d_call: TRBD1; clone_size: .; v_call: TRBV29-1
cdr3_nt: TGCGCCAGCAGCTTCGGGCAGGGAGATAGTGGAGAGACCCAGTACTTC; cdr3_aa: CASSFGQGDSGETQYF; j_call: TRBJ2-5; d_call: .; clone_size: few; v_call: TRBV5-1
cdr3_nt: TGTGCCTGGGGAAGAGGACGCAACAAACCCTACGAGCAGTACTTC; cdr3_aa: CAWGRGRNKPYEQYF; j_call: TRBJ2-7; d_call: .; clone_size: few; v_call: TRBV30
cdr3_nt: TGTGCCTGGAGTGTACAAGGCTCCGGCTACGAGCAGTACTTC; cdr3_aa: CAWSVQGSGYEQYF; j_call: TRBJ2-7; d_call: .; clone_size: few; v_call: TRBV30
cdr3_nt: TGTGCCAGCAGCCATCGACAGGGGGTAGCTTTCTTT; cdr3_aa: CASSHRQGVAFF; j_call: TRBJ1-1; d_call: TRBD1; clone_size: few; v_call: TRBV14
cdr3_nt: TGTGCCATCAGTGGGTTCCGGGACACAAACACAGATACGCAGTATTTT; cdr3_aa: CAISGFRDTNTDTQYF; j_call: TRBJ2-3; d_call: .; clone_size: .; v_call: TRBV10-3
cdr3_nt: TGTGCCTGGGCTGACTGGGGCTCCTACGAGCAGTACTTC; cdr3_aa: CAWADWGSYEQYF; j_call: TRBJ2-7; d_call: .; clone_size: .; v_call: TRBV30
cdr3_nt: TGTGCCATCAGCGGGACTAGCGGGGGGGCAGCGTACAATGAGCAGTTCTTC; cdr3_aa: CAISGTSGGAAYNEQFF; j_call: TRBJ2-1; d_call: TRBD2; clone_size: .; v_call: TRBV10-3
cdr3_nt: TGTGCCAGCTCCGAGGGGGCTAACTATGGCTACACCTTC; cdr3_aa: CASSEGANYGYTF; j_call: TRBJ1-2; d_call: .; clone_size: .; v_call: TRBV18
cdr3_nt: TGTGCCAGCAGCTTACAGGGAACGGAGACCCAGTACTTC; cdr3_aa: CASSLQGTETQYF; j_call: TRBJ2-5; d_call: .; clone_size: .; v_call: TRBV7-9
cdr3_nt: TGTGCCAGCAGACACAGGGATAACTATGGCTACACCTTC; cdr3_aa: CASRHRDNYGYTF; j_call: TRBJ1-2; d_call: .; clone_size: few; v_call: TRBV27
cdr3_nt: TGTGCCAGCAGCTTGTCTTGGGGCGATAGTGACGAGCAGTACTTC; cdr3_aa: CASSLSWGDSDEQYF; j_call: TRBJ2-7; d_call: .; clone_size: few; v_call: TRBV7-9
cdr3_nt: TGTGCCAGCAGCCCAGGGGACAGTTTCTATGGCTACACCTTC; cdr3_aa: CASSPGDSFYGYTF; j_call: TRBJ1-2; d_call: TRBD1; clone_size: .; v_call: TRBV28
cdr3_nt: TGTGCCAGCAGTTACGTGCCCAAGGGGGCCAAAAACATTCAGTACTTC; cdr3_aa: CASSYVPKGAKNIQYF; j_call: TRBJ2-4; d_call: .; clone_size: .; v_call: TRBV6-5
cdr3_nt: TGCAGCGTTGAAGCCGGGGATGAAAAACTGTTTTTT; cdr3_aa: CSVEAGDEKLFF; j_call: TRBJ1-4; d_call: .; clone_size: .; v_call: TRBV29-1
cdr3_nt: TGTGCCTACCAGACACAAGAGACCCAGTACTTC; cdr3_aa: CAYQTQETQYF; j_call: TRBJ2-5; d_call: .; clone_size: .; v_call: TRBV30
cdr3_nt: TGCAGCGTTGATATTTATCAGGGAACAGATACGCAGTATTTT; cdr3_aa: CSVDIYQGTDTQYF; j_call: TRBJ2-3; d_call: .; clone_size: few; v_call: TRBV29-1
cdr3_nt: TGTGCCAGCAGCTTCCCTGGGACTGCTGGGGCCAACGTCCTGACTTTC; cdr3_aa: CASSFPGTAGANVLTF; j_call: TRBJ2-6; d_call: .; clone_size: .; v_call: TRBV7-9
cdr3_nt: TGTGCCTGGACAGGGCTAGGCTATAATTCACCCCTCCACTTT; cdr3_aa: CAWTGLGYNSPLHF; j_call: TRBJ1-6; d_call: .; clone_size: .; v_call: TRBV30
cdr3_nt: TGTGCCTGGAGTGTTGTCCCGGGAATGAACACCGGGGAGCTGTTTTTT; cdr3_aa: CAWSVVPGMNTGELFF; j_call: TRBJ2-2; d_call: .; clone_size: few; v_call: TRBV30
cdr3_nt: TGTGCCACCAGCAGATTTGGACTAGCGAGTCAAGATACGCAGTATTTT; cdr3_aa: CATSRFGLASQDTQYF; j_call: TRBJ2-3; d_call: TRBD2; clone_size: few; v_call: TRBV15
cdr3_nt: TGTGCCTGGAGGAAAGGGGGCGAGGATACGCAGTATTTT; cdr3_aa: CAWRKGGEDTQYF; j_call: TRBJ2-3; d_call: TRBD1; clone_size: .; v_call: TRBV30
cdr3_nt: TGTGCCAGCTTGTCTAACTATGGCTACACCTTC; cdr3_aa: CASLSNYGYTF; j_call: TRBJ1-2; d_call: .; clone_size: .; v_call: TRBV28
cdr3_nt: TGTGCCAGCAGCCGAGGGGGGCCTTCCTACAATGAGCAGTTCTTC; cdr3_aa: CASSRGGPSYNEQFF; j_call: TRBJ2-1; d_call: .; clone_size: few; v_call: TRBV7-2
cdr3_nt: TGTGCCAGTAGTATGGACAGGGCATCCTACGAGCAGTACTTC; cdr3_aa: CASSMDRASYEQYF; j_call: TRBJ2-7; d_call: TRBD1; clone_size: few; v_call: TRBV19
cdr3_nt: TGTGCCAGTTCCACGGGCGCTGGAAACACCATATATTTT; cdr3_aa: CASSTGAGNTIYF; j_call: TRBJ1-3; d_call: .; clone_size: few; v_call: TRBV11-2
cdr3_nt: TGTGCCATCAGTGACGCGACAGGGACCTACGAGCAGTACTTC; cdr3_aa: CAISDATGTYEQYF; j_call: TRBJ2-7; d_call: TRBD1; clone_size: few; v_call: TRBV10-3
cdr3_nt: TGTGCCAGTCTTCCGGGCCCCTTCTCCTACAATGAGCAGTTCTTC; cdr3_aa: CASLPGPFSYNEQFF; j_call: TRBJ2-1; d_call: .; clone_size: .; v_call: TRBV27
cdr3_nt: TGTGCCAGCAGCTTAGCGGCGGCGAACACTGAAGCTTTCTTT; cdr3_aa: CASSLAAANTEAFF; j_call: TRBJ1-1; d_call: .; clone_size: few; v_call: TRBV7-8
cdr3_nt: TGTGCCAGCAGTTACGCGGCCTTAGCAGATACGCAGTATTTT; cdr3_aa: CASSYAALADTQYF; j_call: TRBJ2-3; d_call: .; clone_size: .; v_call: TRBV6-6
cdr3_nt: TGTGCCAGCAGTAGACAGGGACGATCCTCCTACAATGAGCAGTTCTTC; cdr3_aa: CASSRQGRSSYNEQFF; j_call: TRBJ2-1; d_call: TRBD1; clone_size: .; v_call: TRBV27
cdr3_nt: TGCGCCAGCAGCTTAGGACAGACGGGAGAGACCCAGTACTTC; cdr3_aa: CASSLGQTGETQYF; j_call: TRBJ2-5; d_call: .; clone_size: few; v_call: TRBV5-1
cdr3_nt: TGTGCCAGCAGCCCGGTCGACAGGTTTGGCACAGATACGCAGTATTTT; cdr3_aa: CASSPVDRFGTDTQYF; j_call: TRBJ2-3; d_call: .; clone_size: few; v_call: TRBV7-9